The rows below give T cell receptor beta chains drawn from one sample of a study of regulatory T cells. Here immunoSEQ multiplex PCR was the method, and the copy in TCRdb shows in-frame clones only, minus some. The sample lists 1,500 to 2,500 clones, roughly 70% occurring once. Sequencing used CD8+ T cells sorted from blood. The receptor set was obtained from a person in their thirties with CD3G deficiency. Both conserved end residues are part of each CDR3. A D gene is named only where the DNA matches it firmly. Size is stated for part of the rows, as once, few or many counts, or as a class when the clone is expanded.

TRBJ1-2,TRBV28,once,.,CASRAAYYGYTF,TGTGCCAGCAGGGCGGCCTACTATGGCTACACCTTC
TRBJ2-1,TRBV7-9,few,TRBD2,CASSSSDIGGRIDNEQFF,TGTGCCAGCAGCTCTTCTGATATCGGCGGGAGAATCGACAATGAGCAGTTCTTC
TRBJ2-1,TRBV7-9,.,TRBD2,CASSLVAGGSYNEQFF,TGTGCCAGCAGCTTAGTAGCGGGTGGGTCCTACAATGAGCAGTTCTTC
TRBJ2-1,TRBV7-8,hyperexpanded,TRBD2,CASSTGTTYNEQFF,TGTGCCAGCAGCACCGGGACTACGTACAATGAGCAGTTCTTC
TRBJ2-1,TRBV28,.,.,CASSLGPGYNEQFF,TGTGCCAGCAGCTTAGGACCCGGATACAATGAGCAGTTCTTC
TRBJ1-1,TRBV7-8,.,.,CASSPPRTEAFF,TGTGCCAGCAGCCCCCCACGCACTGAAGCTTTCTTT
TRBJ2-3,TRBV11-2,.,.,CASSLDWAGDTQYF,TGTGCCAGCAGCTTAGATTGGGCGGGAGATACGCAGTATTTT
TRBJ1-2,TRBV1,.,.,CTSSIVRKTYGYTF,TGCACCAGCAGTATTGTGCGAAAGACCTATGGCTACACCTTC
TRBJ2-3,TRBV14,.,TRBD2,CASSPTSGTDTQYF,TGTGCCAGCAGCCCGACTAGCGGGACAGATACGCAGTATTTT
TRBJ1-2,TRBV19,.,TRBD1,CASSETGGLHYGYTF,TGTGCCAGTAGTGAGACAGGGGGACTTCACTATGGCTACACCTTC
TRBJ1-3,TRBV11-2,few,.,CASSLLGDTIYF,TGTGCCAGCAGCTTACTCGGGGACACCATATATTTT
TRBJ2-3,TRBV19,few,.,CASSTRLADTQYF,TGTGCCAGTAGTACGCGACTAGCAGATACGCAGTATTTT
TRBJ2-7,TRBV6-1,.,.,CASSGQVGHEQYF,TGTGCCAGCAGTGGCCAGGTCGGACACGAGCAGTACTTC
TRBJ2-7,TRBV28,.,TRBD2,CASSTSGPYEQYF,TGTGCCAGCAGTACTAGCGGTCCCTACGAGCAGTACTTC
TRBJ1-2,TRBV4-3,.,.,CASSQDHGTLDGYTF,TGCGCCAGCAGCCAAGATCATGGTACCTTGGATGGCTACACCTTC
TRBJ2-5,TRBV7-9,once,.,CASSLGTEETQYF,TGTGCCAGCAGCTTAGGGACGGAAGAGACCCAGTACTTC
TRBJ2-5,TRBV28,.,.,CASRGVGETQYF,TGTGCCAGCAGGGGGGTCGGAGAGACCCAGTACTTC
TRBJ1-1,TRBV9,few,.,CASSVSGDTEAFF,TGTGCCAGCAGCGTAAGTGGAGACACTGAAGCTTTCTTT
TRBJ2-3,TRBV7-6,.,TRBD1,CASSPDRGGVTDTQYF,TGTGCCAGCAGCCCCGACAGGGGGGGGGTCACAGATACGCAGTATTTT
TRBJ1-5,TRBV6-1,.,.,CASKTGVQPQHF,TGTGCCAGCAAAACAGGAGTTCAGCCCCAGCATTTT
TRBJ2-1,TRBV27,.,TRBD2,CASSSTSGLPNEQFF,TGTGCCAGCAGCTCCACTAGCGGTCTCCCCAATGAGCAGTTCTTC
TRBJ2-1,TRBV27,.,.,CASSPELTTYNEQFF,TGTGCCAGCAGTCCCGAACTGACGACCTACAATGAGCAGTTCTTC
TRBJ2-1,TRBV5-1,.,.,CASSLAGRGYEQFF,TGCGCCAGCAGCTTGGCCGGGAGAGGATATGAGCAGTTCTTC
TRBJ1-5,TRBV28,.,.,CASSRPGHQPQHF,TGTGCCAGCAGTCGACCGGGCCATCAGCCCCAGCATTTT
TRBJ2-7,TRBV28,.,TRBD2,CASSLSYSGGPTYEQYF,TGTGCCAGCAGTTTATCTTATAGCGGGGGGCCCACCTACGAGCAGTACTTC
TRBJ1-5,TRBV28,.,TRBD1,CASSPTGGHQPQHF,TGTGCCAGCAGTCCTACAGGGGGCCATCAGCCCCAGCATTTT
TRBJ2-2,TRBV28,.,TRBD2,CATSRGGPGELFF,TGTGCCACCAGCCGGGGGGGGCCCGGGGAGCTGTTTTTT
TRBJ2-7,TRBV6-1,.,.,CASSEGRMDSYEQYF,TGTGCCAGCAGTGAGGGCAGGATGGACTCCTACGAGCAGTACTTC
TRBJ2-7,TRBV7-9,.,TRBD2,CASSSTSGGGSEQYF,TGTGCCAGCAGCTCGACTTCGGGAGGTGGAAGCGAGCAGTACTTC
TRBJ2-1,TRBV7-9,.,TRBD2,CASSSQTGLADDNEQFF,TGTGCCAGCAGCTCGCAAACGGGACTAGCGGACGACAATGAGCAGTTCTTC
TRBJ2-1,TRBV7-9,few,TRBD2,CASSLDVSSGGAVGQFF,TGTGCCAGCAGCTTAGATGTCTCTAGCGGGGGGGCCGTTGGTCAGTTCTTC
TRBJ1-1,TRBV5-1,.,.,CASSLAKGTEAFF,TGCGCCAGCAGCTTGGCGAAGGGCACTGAAGCTTTCTTT
TRBJ2-5,TRBV7-9,.,.,CASSWAGQETQYF,TGTGCCAGCAGCTGGGCGGGACAAGAGACCCAGTACTTC
TRBJ2-1,TRBV19,.,.,CASSIGGSGSEEQFF,TGTGCCAGTAGTATAGGAGGCAGTGGAAGCGAAGAGCAGTTCTTC
TRBJ2-1,TRBV19,few,.,CASSRRDQGSYNEQFF,TGTGCCAGTAGTCGAAGGGACCAGGGGTCCTACAATGAGCAGTTCTTC
TRBJ1-1,TRBV6-1,.,.,CASRGWEVPGTEAFF,TGTGCCAGCAGAGGTTGGGAAGTGCCCGGAACTGAAGCTTTCTTT
TRBJ2-3,TRBV19,.,.,CASSSRDSDTQYF,TGTGCCAGTAGTAGCCGGGACTCAGATACGCAGTATTTT
TRBJ2-3,TRBV28,.,TRBD2,CASSWGHSGGAPDTQYF,TGTGCCAGCAGTTGGGGCCATAGCGGGGGGGCCCCAGATACGCAGTATTTT
TRBJ1-6,TRBV6-9,.,.,CASPPVSRGDSPLHF,TGTGCCAGCCCTCCCGTGTCCAGGGGAGATTCACCCCTCCACTTT
TRBJ1-5,TRBV7-2,.,TRBD1,CASSWGQGSNQPQHF,TGTGCCAGCAGCTGGGGACAGGGGAGCAATCAGCCCCAGCATTTT
TRBJ2-3,TRBV7-3,few,.,CASSQWTVGGADTQYF,TGTGCCAGCAGCCAATGGACAGTGGGAGGGGCAGATACGCAGTATTTT
TRBJ2-1,TRBV28,few,TRBD1,CASSLTGALYNEQFF,TGTGCCAGCAGTTTGACAGGGGCCCTTTACAATGAGCAGTTCTTC
TRBJ2-5,TRBV21-1,.,.,CASSKEQGQETQYF,TGTGCCAGCAGCAAAGAACAGGGCCAAGAGACCCAGTACTTC
TRBJ2-6,TRBV27,.,.,CASSPSSGANVLTF,TGTGCCAGCAGCCCGAGCTCTGGGGCCAACGTCCTGACTTTC
TRBJ1-1,TRBV7-2,.,TRBD1,CASSLGRTGETEAFF,TGTGCCAGCAGCTTAGGCCGGACAGGGGAAACTGAAGCTTTCTTT
TRBJ1-2,TRBV7-9,few,.,CASSLARSETGSYGYTF,TGTGCCAGCAGCTTAGCGAGGTCGGAGACGGGGTCCTATGGCTACACCTTC
TRBJ1-2,TRBV6-1,.,.,CASSLTESYGYTF,TGTGCCAGCAGTTTGACAGAGTCGTATGGCTACACCTTC
TRBJ1-1,TRBV19,.,TRBD1,CASRSLETGENTEAFF,TGTGCCAGTAGGTCGCTAGAGACAGGGGAGAACACTGAAGCTTTCTTT
TRBJ1-6,TRBV10-2,.,.,CASSEGGGSPLHF,TGCGCCAGCAGTGAGGGGGGGGGTTCACCCCTCCACTTT
TRBJ1-1,TRBV10-2,few,.,CASLGTEAFF,TGCGCCAGCCTAGGGACTGAAGCTTTCTTT
TRBJ1-5,TRBV19,.,.,CAISPRGIQHF,TGTGCCATTTCCCCCCGAGGGATCCAGCATTTT
TRBJ2-7,TRBV6-6,.,.,CASSYGQGFAEQYF,TGTGCCAGCAGTTACGGGCAGGGGTTCGCCGAGCAGTACTTC
TRBJ1-1,TRBV19,.,.,CASSIRRNTEAFF,TGTGCCAGTAGTATTAGACGGAACACTGAAGCTTTCTTT
TRBJ1-1,TRBV10-3,large,.,CAISDNGEAFF,TGTGCCATCAGTGATAATGGTGAAGCTTTCTTT
TRBJ1-3,TRBV30,.,TRBD1,CAWTSTGGYGGNTIYF,TGTGCCTGGACCTCGACAGGGGGTTATGGTGGAAACACCATATATTTT